A single sample is the source of the 26 T cell receptor beta chains below, sequenced in a study of OX40 agonist ivuxolimab in advanced cancers. Repertoires were generated with immunoSEQ multiplex PCR, while TCRdb's copy carries only in-frame clones and drops some. The sample has about 42,000 clones; around 85% are singletons. The sample consisted of CD4+ or CD8+ T cells sorted from blood, taken in a trial of the OX40 agonist ivuxolimab. These receptors originate from an adult with an advanced solid tumor such as melanoma, head and neck, liver or kidney cancer.

The chain links TRBV4-3 to TRBJ2-1, with 13 bases fitting TRBD2. In germline, CDR1 is LGHNA, CDR2 YSLEER. The CDR3 is 17 amino acids. V lost 1 base to trimming and J lost 8 bases; unmatched junction nucleotides: 8. In nucleotides, the CDR3 is TGCGCCAGCAGCCAAGGCCCTTGGACTAGCGGGAGATATGAGCAGTTCTTC. Its translation is CASSQGPWTSGRYEQFF.

The chain carries TRBV7-9 and TRBJ2-1, with D unresolved. This CDR3 is built from 10 residues. Trimming took off 3 bases at V and 6 bases at J, with 0 bases between the two ends. Germline values: CDR1 SEHNR, CDR2 FQNEAQ (reference sequence). The CDR3 loop reads CASSFNEQFF. Here the CDR3 DNA reads TGTGCCAGCAGCTTCAATGAGCAGTTCTTC. The full variable domain, rest sourced from reference TRBV7-9 and TRBJ2-1, is DTGVSQNPRHKITKRGQNVTFRCDPISEHNRLYWYRQTLGQGPEFLTYFQNEAQLEKSRLLSDRFSAERPKGSFSTLEIQRTEQGDSAMYLCASSFNEQFFGPGTRLTVL.

The CDR3 region has the DNA TGTGCCACCAGCAGCCCCAAGGCTGACAGGGGCTCTGGAAACACCATATATTTT. Protein product: CATSSPKADRGSGNTIYF. V gene TRBV15 combines with J gene TRBJ1-3, with 8 bases that match TRBD1. V lost 3 bases to trimming and J lost 0 bases; unmatched junction nucleotides: 10. The CDR3 totals 18 residues. Germline V CDR1 and CDR2: LNHNV, YYDKDF (reference sequence).

The rearrangement links TRBV27 to TRBJ1-2; TRBD1 aligns across 8 bases. Germline loops: CDR1 MNHEY, CDR2 SMNVEV (reference sequence). CDR3 length: 13 residues. J was trimmed by 8 bases and V by 3 bases; bases with no gene match: 5. In DNA, the CDR3 is TGTGCCAGCAGTTTGCAGGGGGCGTTGGGCTACACCTTC. It codes for CASSLQGALGYTF.

This chain links TRBV7-9 with TRBJ1-1; tentative D call: TRBD1 (6 bases). The CDR3 is 15 amino acids. CDR1 is SEHNR, CDR2 FQNEAQ, per germline (reference sequence). V was trimmed by 6 bases and J by 8 bases, leaving 22 bases between them. The CDR3 DNA reads TGTGCCAGCAGTGGGGGGGGCCCACATCAAAGCGAAGCTTTCTTT. This sequence encodes CASSGGGPHQSEAFF. Together with reference TRBV7-9 and TRBJ1-1, the CDR3 gives the full variable domain: DTGVSQNPRHKITKRGQNVTFRCDPISEHNRLYWYRQTLGQGPEFLTYFQNEAQLEKSRLLSDRFSAERPKGSFSTLEIQRTEQGDSAMYLCASSGGGPHQSEAFFGQGTRLTVV.

The gene calls are TRBV19 and TRBJ1-5; tentatively, D is TRBD1 (5 bases). Germline loops: CDR1 LNHDA, CDR2 SQIVND (reference sequence). The CDR3 has 13 amino acids. Between the trimmed V and J ends, which lost 7 bases and 4 bases, there was a span of 11 bases. The CDR3 bases are TGTGCCAGTACGGGGCAGCCGAATCAGCCCCAGCATTTT. It encodes CASTGQPNQPQHF.

The CDR3 DNA is TGTGCCAGCAGCCAAGATCATTTTTCAGCTTACACCTATGGCTACACCTTC. Its protein product is CASSQDHFSAYTYGYTF. The chain has TRBV14 and TRBJ1-2; D not resolved. The CDR3 loop spans 17 amino acids. Germline CDR1 reads SGHDN; CDR2 reads FVKESK. V was trimmed by 0 bases and J by 4 bases, leaving 18 bases between them.

V usage is TRBV9 and J usage is TRBJ1-1, with D perhaps matching TRBD1 (5 bases). The CDR3 length is 14 residues. Germline V gene lookup returns CDR1 SGDLS and CDR2 YYNGEE. V was clipped by 4 bases and J by 1 base, with 11 bases between them. In DNA form, the CDR3 reads TGTGCCAGCAGCTACGGGAGGGGGAACACTGAAGCTTTCTTT. This sequence encodes CASSYGRGNTEAFF.

This clone was counted between two and nine times. V is TRBV7-9 and J is TRBJ2-7, with TRBD2 as a possible D gene (5 bases). This CDR3 region has 18 residues. Deletions cut 1 base from V and 1 base from J, with 20 bases between. From germline, CDR1 is SEHNR and CDR2 FQNEAQ (reference sequence). CDR3 DNA: TGTGCCAGCAGCTTAGACTCGGGGTACACCCGGGTTTCCTACGAGCAGTACTTC. Protein product: CASSLDSGYTRVSYEQYF.

The chain couples TRBV4-1 to TRBJ2-3, with 7 positions matching TRBD2. The CDR3 loop spans 17 amino acids. Germline lookup yields CDR1 MGHRA and CDR2 YSYEKL. Trimming removed 0 bases from V and 1 base from J; junction bases left unmatched: 7. CDR3 DNA sequence: TGCGCCAGCAGCCAAGATCGCCGCGCGGGAGGCACAGATACGCAGTATTTT. It encodes CASSQDRRAGGTDTQYF.

The V gene is TRBV6-1, the J gene TRBJ1-2, with D unresolved. In germline, CDR1 is MNHNS, CDR2 SASEGT. The germline V and J ends were trimmed by 2 bases and 3 bases, with 13 bases remaining between them. The CDR3 extends over 15 amino acids. CDR3 DNA: TGTGCCAGCAGTGAACTGAGGACTTTTTACTATGGCTACACCTTC. Translation gives CASSELRTFYYGYTF.

In its sample, this clone was seen once. V gene TRBV10-2 combines with J gene TRBJ1-1; D is unclear. CDR3 size: 15 residues. Germline assignment: CDR1 WSHSY and CDR2 SAAADI. Trimming cost V 7 bases and J 4 bases, with 19 bases left between them. The DNA for the CDR3 is TGCGCCAGCATAAACACGCTCGGGCTTAGCACTGAAGCTTTCTTT. Its translation: CASINTLGLSTEAFF.

The V call is TRBV29-1, the J call TRBJ2-5; no clear D gene. V was shortened by 3 bases and J by 6 bases, with 20 bases between the two germline ends. The CDR3 spans 15 residues. Germline assignment: CDR1 SQVTM and CDR2 ANQGSEA. The CDR3 region is CSVENPRSVRKTQYF. Here the CDR3 DNA reads TGCAGCGTTGAGAATCCTAGGTCGGTTCGGAAGACCCAGTACTTC.

The chain is built from TRBV28 and TRBJ2-3; possibly TRBD1 for D (6 bases). CDR3 size: 15 residues. Germline V gene lookup returns CDR1 MDHEN and CDR2 SYDVKM. The germline V and J ends were trimmed by 5 bases and 0 bases, with 12 bases remaining between them. CDR3 bases: TGTGCCAGCAGTCGCCGGGACATTAGCACAGATACGCAGTATTTT. Translating gives CASSRRDISTDTQYF.

The sample holds a few counts of this clone. The chain couples TRBV4-3 to TRBJ2-7; maybe TRBD1 (5 bases). The V gene's germline CDR1 is LGHNA and CDR2 YSLEER. Trimming removed 0 bases from V and 5 bases from J, with 14 bases in between. CDR3 size: 15 residues. CDR3 DNA sequence: TGCGCCAGCAGCCAAGATTCAGGGTCAGGGAACGAGCAGTACTTC. Its translation: CASSQDSGSGNEQYF.

Remarks on this clone: The CDR3 does not end in the conserved phenylalanine or tryptophan, so this is likely a read error. Because the CDR3's place on the DNA is in doubt, the DNA is left out and the CDR3 is given as listed by TCRdb. V gene TRBV2 combines with J gene TRBJ1-2; no DNA check was done on the table's D call, TRBD1. Germline CDR1 SNHLY, CDR2 FYNNEI. The CDR3 adds up to 10 amino acids, both ends counted. The CDR3 sequence: CASMLPGQGV.

The V gene is TRBV27, the J gene TRBJ1-5, with D hard to call. Germline-derived CDR1 and CDR2 are MNHEY and SMNVEV (reference sequence). Trimming cost V 8 bases and J 0 bases, with 14 bases left between them. The CDR3 consists of 15 residues. CDR3 residues: CASRHPQYSNQPQHF. The DNA of the CDR3 is TGTGCCAGCCGACACCCTCAATATAGCAATCAGCCCCAGCATTTT.

The chain combines TRBV15 with TRBJ1-2; D possibly corresponds to TRBD1 (6 bases). Germline CDR1 reads LNHNV; CDR2 reads YYDKDF (reference sequence). The CDR3 is 14 amino acids. Between the trimmed V and J ends, which lost 1 base and 6 bases, there was a span of 12 bases. The DNA for the CDR3 is TGTGCCACCAGCAGAGCCGGACAGATCCATGGCTACACCTTC. It is translated as CATSRAGQIHGYTF.

The chain has TRBV6-5 and TRBJ2-7; D remains ambiguous. The CDR3 is 13 residues long. Germline V CDR1 and CDR2: MNHEY, SVGAGI. The CDR3 sequence is CVSCYRSPYEQYV. The DNA of the CDR3 is TGTGTCAGCTGTTACAGAAGCCCCTACGAGCAGTACGTC.

A few counts support this clone. The chain joins TRBV7-9 to TRBJ1-4; 10 bases fit TRBD1. Germline-derived CDR1 and CDR2 are SEHNR and FQNEAQ (reference sequence). The junction had 5 bases not matched to a gene; V was cut back by 5 bases and J by 8 bases. The length of the CDR3 is 14 residues. CDR3 sequence reads: CASSAGTGDEKLFF. For the CDR3, the DNA is TGTGCCAGCAGCGCCGGGACAGGGGACGAAAAACTGTTTTTT.

V gene TRBV7-7 combines with J gene TRBJ2-3, with a tentative D call TRBD1 (5 bases). The CDR3 has 14 amino acids. Germline V CDR1 and CDR2: SSHAT, FNYEAQ (reference sequence). V was shortened by 4 bases and J by 6 bases, with 14 bases between the two germline ends. This chain's CDR3 is CASSSAPGSDTQYF. DNA of the CDR3: TGTGCCAGCAGCTCAGCCCCAGGGTCCGATACGCAGTATTTT.

The chain carries TRBV29-1 and TRBJ2-7, with 9 bases fitting TRBD1. J was trimmed by 4 bases and V by 6 bases; bases with no gene match: 10. This CDR3 is 14 amino acids long. Looked up from germline, CDR1 is SQVTM and CDR2 is ANQGSEA. The CDR3 DNA reads TGCAGCGTGGATGCCGGGACAGGGATTTACGAGCAGTACTTC. It codes for CSVDAGTGIYEQYF.

On this clone: Distinct nucleotide sequences in the sample also encode this CDR3. The chain carries TRBV5-1 and TRBJ2-7; 8 nucleotides line up with TRBD1. The CDR3 extends over 16 amino acids. V trimming: 0 bases; J trimming: 0 bases; junction bases outside the gene matches: 5. The germline V gene has CDR1 SGHRS and CDR2 YFSETQ. DNA of the CDR3: TGCGCCAGCAGCTTGGCGCAGACAGGGGCCTCCTACGAGCAGTACGTC. Translated: CASSLAQTGASYEQYV.

This clone was counted once. The chain joins TRBV11-2 to TRBJ2-5, with TRBD2 identical over 8 bases. V was pared by 5 bases and J by 7 bases, with 18 bases of the junction left unmatched. The CDR3 covers 17 residues. Germline loops: CDR1 SGHAT, CDR2 FQNNGV. The DNA for the CDR3 is TGTGCCAGCAGCCGAACCGGGAGGGATCGCGGCGTAGCGACCCAGTACTTC. It encodes CASSRTGRDRGVATQYF.

V gene TRBV4-3 combines with J gene TRBJ2-1, with 12 bases that match TRBD2. The CDR3 is 18 amino acids. The V gene end was trimmed by 1 base and the J gene end by 7 bases; junction bases not matched to a gene: 11. Germline V CDR1 and CDR2: LGHNA, YSLEER. As DNA, the CDR3 is TGCGCCAGCAGCCAAGGACTAACATCTAGCGGGAGGGGTAATGAGCAGTTCTTC. It codes for CASSQGLTSSGRGNEQFF.

The rearrangement links TRBV27 to TRBJ1-1, with D perhaps matching TRBD1 (5 bases). This CDR3 is built from 14 residues. V lost 4 bases to trimming and J lost 5 bases, with 14 bases between them. Germline V gives CDR1 MNHEY, CDR2 SMNVEV (reference sequence). CDR3 sequence: CASSSGAWATEAFF. CDR3 nucleotide sequence: TGTGCCAGCAGTTCCGGGGCCTGGGCAACTGAAGCTTTCTTT.